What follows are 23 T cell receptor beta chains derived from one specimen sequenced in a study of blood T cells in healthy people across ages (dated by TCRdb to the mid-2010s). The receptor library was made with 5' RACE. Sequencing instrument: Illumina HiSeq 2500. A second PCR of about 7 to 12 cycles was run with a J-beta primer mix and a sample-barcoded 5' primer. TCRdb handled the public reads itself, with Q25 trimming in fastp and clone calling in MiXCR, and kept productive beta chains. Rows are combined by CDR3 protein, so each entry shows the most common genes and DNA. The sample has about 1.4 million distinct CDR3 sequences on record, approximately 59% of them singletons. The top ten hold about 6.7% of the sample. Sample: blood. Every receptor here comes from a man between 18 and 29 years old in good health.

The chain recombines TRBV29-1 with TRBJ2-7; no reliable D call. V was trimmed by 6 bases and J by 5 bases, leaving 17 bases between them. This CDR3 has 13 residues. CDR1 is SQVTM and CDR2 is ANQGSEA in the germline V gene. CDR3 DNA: TGCAGCGTGACCCCCACGGACCGCAACGAGCAGTACTTC. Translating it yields CSVTPTDRNEQYF.

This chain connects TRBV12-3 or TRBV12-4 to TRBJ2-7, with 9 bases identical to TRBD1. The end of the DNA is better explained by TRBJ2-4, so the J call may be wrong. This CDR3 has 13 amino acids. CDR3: CASSWGQGNIQYF. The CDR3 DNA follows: TGTGCCAGCAGTTGGGGACAGGGAAACATTCAGTACTTC.

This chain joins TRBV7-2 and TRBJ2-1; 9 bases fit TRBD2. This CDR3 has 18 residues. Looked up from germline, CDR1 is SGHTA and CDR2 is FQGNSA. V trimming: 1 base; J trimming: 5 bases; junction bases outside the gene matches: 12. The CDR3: CASSLGAAGGRINNEQFF. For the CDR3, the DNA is TGTGCCAGCAGCTTAGGGGCGGCGGGGGGGCGTATCAACAATGAGCAGTTCTTC. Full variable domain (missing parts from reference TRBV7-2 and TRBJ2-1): GAGVSQSPSNKVTEKGKDVELRCDPISGHTALYWYRQSLGQGLEFLIYFQGNSAPDKSGLPSDRFSAERTGGSVSTLTIQRTQQEDSAVYLCASSLGAAGGRINNEQFFGPGTRLTVL.

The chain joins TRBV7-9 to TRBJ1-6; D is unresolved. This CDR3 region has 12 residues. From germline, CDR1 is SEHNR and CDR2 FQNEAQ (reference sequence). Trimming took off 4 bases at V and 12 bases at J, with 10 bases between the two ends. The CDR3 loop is CASSSSLQPLHF. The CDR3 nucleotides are TGTGCCAGCAGCTCAAGTCTCCAACCCCTCCACTTT.

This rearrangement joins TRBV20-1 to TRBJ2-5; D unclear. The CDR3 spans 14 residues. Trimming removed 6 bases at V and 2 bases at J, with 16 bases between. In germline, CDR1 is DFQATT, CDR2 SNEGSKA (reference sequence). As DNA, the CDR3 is TGCAGTGCAATTTACAGACCGCTGCAAGAGACCCAGTACTTC. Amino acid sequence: CSAIYRPLQETQYF.

CDR3 DNA sequence: TGTGCCAGCACCCAAGCTCTAGCGGGAGACTGGGAGACCCAGTACTTC. It codes for CASTQALAGDWETQYF. The chain links TRBV12-3 or TRBV12-4 to TRBJ2-5; 10 nucleotides agree with TRBD2. J lost 5 bases, V lost 7 bases, and 13 bases had no gene match. The CDR3 is made up of 16 amino acids.

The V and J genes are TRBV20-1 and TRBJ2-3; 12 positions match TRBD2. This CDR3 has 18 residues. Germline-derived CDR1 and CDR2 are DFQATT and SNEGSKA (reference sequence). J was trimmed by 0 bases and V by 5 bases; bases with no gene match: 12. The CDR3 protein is CSAYLPGLAGHSTDTQYF. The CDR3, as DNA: TGCAGTGCTTACCTCCCAGGACTAGCGGGGCATAGCACAGATACGCAGTATTTT.

CDR3 coding DNA: TGTGCCAGCAGTCCCCTCCAAGACAGAGAAGAGACCCAGTACTTC. Protein: CASSPLQDREETQYF. V gene TRBV28 combines with J gene TRBJ2-5, with a weak D call TRBD1 (5 bases). V was trimmed by 5 bases and J by 3 bases, leaving 16 bases between them. The V gene's germline CDR1 is MDHEN and CDR2 SYDVKM. The CDR3 has 15 residues.

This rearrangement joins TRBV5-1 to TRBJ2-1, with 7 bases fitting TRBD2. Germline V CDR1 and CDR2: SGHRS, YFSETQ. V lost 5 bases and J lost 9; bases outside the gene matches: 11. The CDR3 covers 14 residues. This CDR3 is CASRVERGVSEQFF. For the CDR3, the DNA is TGCGCCAGCAGAGTCGAGCGGGGTGTTAGTGAGCAGTTCTTC.

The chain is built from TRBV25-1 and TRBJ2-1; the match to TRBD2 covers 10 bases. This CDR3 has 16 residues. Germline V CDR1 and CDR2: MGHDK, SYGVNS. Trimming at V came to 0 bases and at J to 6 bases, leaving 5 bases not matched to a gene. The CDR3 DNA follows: TGTGCCAGCAGTGAATATGGGGCTAGCGGGAGCAATGAGCAGTTCTTC. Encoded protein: CASSEYGASGSNEQFF.

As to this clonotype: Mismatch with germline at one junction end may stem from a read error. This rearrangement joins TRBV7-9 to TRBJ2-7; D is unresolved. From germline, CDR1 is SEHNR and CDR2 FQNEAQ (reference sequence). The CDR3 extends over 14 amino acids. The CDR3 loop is CASILTANSYEQYF. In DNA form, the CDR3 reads TGTGCCAGCATCTTAACGGCTAACTCCTACGAGCAGTACTTC.

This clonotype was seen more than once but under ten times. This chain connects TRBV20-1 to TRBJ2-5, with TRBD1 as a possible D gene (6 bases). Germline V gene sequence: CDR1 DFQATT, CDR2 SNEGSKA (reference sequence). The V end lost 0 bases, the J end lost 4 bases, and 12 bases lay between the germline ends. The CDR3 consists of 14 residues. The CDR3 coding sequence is TGCAGTGCTAGAGACGACAGGCCCCTAGAGACCCAGTACTTC. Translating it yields CSARDDRPLETQYF.

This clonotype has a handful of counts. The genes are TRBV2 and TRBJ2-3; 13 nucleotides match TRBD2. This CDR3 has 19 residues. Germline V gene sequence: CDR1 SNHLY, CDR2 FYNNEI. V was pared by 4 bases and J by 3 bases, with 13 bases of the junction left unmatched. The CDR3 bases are TGTGCCAGCAGTGTAACCCGCGGACTAGCGGGAGTAGGGACAGATACGCAGTATTTT. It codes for CASSVTRGLAGVGTDTQYF.

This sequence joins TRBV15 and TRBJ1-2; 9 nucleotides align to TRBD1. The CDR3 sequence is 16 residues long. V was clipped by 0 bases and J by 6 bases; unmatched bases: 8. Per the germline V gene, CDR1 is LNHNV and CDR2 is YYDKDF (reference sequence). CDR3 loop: CATSRDTTGGVDGYTF. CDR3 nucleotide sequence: TGTGCCACCAGCAGAGATACGACAGGGGGGGTAGATGGCTACACCTTC.

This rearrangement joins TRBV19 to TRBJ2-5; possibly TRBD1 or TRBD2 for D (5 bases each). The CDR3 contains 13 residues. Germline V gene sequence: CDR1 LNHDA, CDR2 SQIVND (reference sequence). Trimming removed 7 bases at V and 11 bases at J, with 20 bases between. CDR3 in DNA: TGTGCCAGTACGTATAGGACTGGGGCGGAGCAGTACTTC. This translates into CASTYRTGAEQYF. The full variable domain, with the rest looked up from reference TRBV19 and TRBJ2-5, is DGGITQSPKYLFRKEGQNVTLSCEQNLNHDAMYWYRQDPGQGLRLIYYSQIVNDFQKGDIAEGYSVSREKKESFPLTVTSAQKNPTAFYLCASTYRTGAEQYFGPGTRLLVL.

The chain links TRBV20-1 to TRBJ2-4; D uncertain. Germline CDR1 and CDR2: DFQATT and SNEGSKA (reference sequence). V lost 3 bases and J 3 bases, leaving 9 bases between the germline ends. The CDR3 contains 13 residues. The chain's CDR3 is CSASHRVKNIQYF. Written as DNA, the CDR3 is TGCAGTGCTAGTCACCGGGTCAAAAACATTCAGTACTTC.

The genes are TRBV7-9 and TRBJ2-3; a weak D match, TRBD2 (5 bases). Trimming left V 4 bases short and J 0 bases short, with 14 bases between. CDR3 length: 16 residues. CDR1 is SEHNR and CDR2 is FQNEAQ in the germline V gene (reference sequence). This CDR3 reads CASSYRPRGSTDTQYF. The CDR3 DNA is TGTGCCAGCAGCTACCGACCCCGCGGGAGCACAGATACGCAGTATTTT.

The CDR3 bases are TGTGCCAGCAGACCAACAGGGTTGGGCAATCAGCCCCAGCATTTT. Protein: CASRPTGLGNQPQHF. The chain employs TRBV6-5 and TRBJ1-5; a possible D gene is TRBD1 (6 bases). The CDR3 has 15 residues. V was clipped by 6 bases and J by 2 bases, with 14 bases between them. Germline CDR1 and CDR2: MNHEY and SVGAGI.

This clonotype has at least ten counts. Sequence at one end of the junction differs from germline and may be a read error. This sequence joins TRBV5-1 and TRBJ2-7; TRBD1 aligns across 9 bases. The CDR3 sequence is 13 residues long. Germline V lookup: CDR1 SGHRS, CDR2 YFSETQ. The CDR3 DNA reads TGTGCCAGCAGCTGGGGACAGGGTAACGAGCAGTACTTC. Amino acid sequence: CASSWGQGNEQYF.

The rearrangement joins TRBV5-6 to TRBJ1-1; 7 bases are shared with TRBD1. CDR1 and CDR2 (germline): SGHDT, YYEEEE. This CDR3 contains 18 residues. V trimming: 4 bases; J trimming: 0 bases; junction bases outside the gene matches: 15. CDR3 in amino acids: CASSLGLGGTDLNTEAFF. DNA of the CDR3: TGTGCCAGCAGCCTGGGGCTCGGTGGGACAGACTTGAACACTGAAGCTTTCTTT.

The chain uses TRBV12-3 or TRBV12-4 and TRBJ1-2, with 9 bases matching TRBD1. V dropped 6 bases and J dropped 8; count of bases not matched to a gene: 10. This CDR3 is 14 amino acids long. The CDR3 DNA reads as TGTGCCAGCAGCCGCGGACAGGGGATAATCGGCTACACCTTC. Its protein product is CASSRGQGIIGYTF.

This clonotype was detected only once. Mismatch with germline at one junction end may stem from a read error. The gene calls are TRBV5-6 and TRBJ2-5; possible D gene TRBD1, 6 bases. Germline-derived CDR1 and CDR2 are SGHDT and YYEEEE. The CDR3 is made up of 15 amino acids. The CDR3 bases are TGTGCCAGCAGCACCGACAGGTCCGACCAAGAGACCCGGTACTTC. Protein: CASSTDRSDQETRYF.

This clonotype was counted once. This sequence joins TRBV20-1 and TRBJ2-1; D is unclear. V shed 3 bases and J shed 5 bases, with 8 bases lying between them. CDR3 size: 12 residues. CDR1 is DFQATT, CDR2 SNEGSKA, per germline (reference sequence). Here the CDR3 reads CSARGQNNEQFF. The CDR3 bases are TGCAGTGCTAGGGGCCAAAACAATGAGCAGTTCTTC.